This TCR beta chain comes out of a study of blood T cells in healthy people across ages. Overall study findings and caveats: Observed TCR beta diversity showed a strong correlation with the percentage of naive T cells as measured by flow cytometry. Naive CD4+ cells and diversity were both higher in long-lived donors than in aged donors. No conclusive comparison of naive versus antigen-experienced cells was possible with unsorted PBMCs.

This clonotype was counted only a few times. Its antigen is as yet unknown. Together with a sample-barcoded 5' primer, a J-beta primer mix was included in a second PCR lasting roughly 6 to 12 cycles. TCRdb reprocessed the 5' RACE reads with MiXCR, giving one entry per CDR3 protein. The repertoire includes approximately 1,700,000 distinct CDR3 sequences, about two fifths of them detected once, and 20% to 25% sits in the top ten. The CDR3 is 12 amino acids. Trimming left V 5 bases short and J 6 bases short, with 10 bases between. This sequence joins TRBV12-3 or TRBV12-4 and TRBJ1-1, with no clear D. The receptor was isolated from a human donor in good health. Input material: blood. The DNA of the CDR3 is TGTGCCAGCAGTCCCGACACGGCTGAAGCTTTCTTT. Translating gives CASSPDTAEAFF.